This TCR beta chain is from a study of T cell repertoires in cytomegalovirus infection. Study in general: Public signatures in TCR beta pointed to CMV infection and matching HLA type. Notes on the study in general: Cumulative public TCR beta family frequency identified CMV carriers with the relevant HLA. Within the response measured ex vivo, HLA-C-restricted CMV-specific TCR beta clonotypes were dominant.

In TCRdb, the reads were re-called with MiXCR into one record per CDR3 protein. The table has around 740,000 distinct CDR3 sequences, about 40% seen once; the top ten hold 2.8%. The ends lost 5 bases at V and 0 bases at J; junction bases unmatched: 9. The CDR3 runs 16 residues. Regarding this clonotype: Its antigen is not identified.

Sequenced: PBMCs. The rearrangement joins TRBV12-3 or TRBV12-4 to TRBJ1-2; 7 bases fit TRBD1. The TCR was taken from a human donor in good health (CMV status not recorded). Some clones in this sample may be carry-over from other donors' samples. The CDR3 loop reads CASSLMDRYSNYGYTF. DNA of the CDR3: TGTGCCAGCAGTCTAATGGACAGGTACTCTAACTATGGCTACACCTTC.